The entry below describes one T cell receptor beta chain. Its antigen is unidentified. CD8+ and CD4+ T cells taken from blood had their TCR beta sequenced. TEMRA cells were FACS-enriched, with CD8+ and CD4+ T cells isolated negatively. The data are from a study of CD8 T cells in Susac syndrome. With random hexamers, reverse transcription was performed on about 0.45 to 1 ug of RNA. With immunoSEQ multiplex PCR, TCR beta CDR3 was amplified across 54 Vbeta and 13 Jbeta. From the immunoSEQ multiplex PCR reads, TCRdb called clonotypes with MiXCR, one entry per CDR3 protein. The data contain approximately 110,000 distinct CDR3 sequences, 85% to 95% of them singletons. The CDR3 extends over 15 amino acids. The V gene end was trimmed by 4 bases and the J gene end by 2 bases; junction bases not matched to a gene: 6. Germline assignment: CDR1 SGHDT and CDR2 YYEEEE. Points from the study as a whole: The study recognized that the number of individuals in its TCR sequencing and HLA analysis was relatively small.

The receptor was derived from a human donor with multiple sclerosis. The chain recombines TRBV5-6 with TRBJ2-7; 10 bases map to TRBD1. Sequenced material: CD8+ T cells from PBMCs. The CDR3 region has the DNA TGTGCCAGCAGCCCGGGACAGGGGCTAACCTACGAGCAGTACGTC. This codes for CASSPGQGLTYEQYV.